One and the same sample provided the 29 T cell receptor beta chains below, sequenced in a study of cytomegalovirus exposure and HLA in healthy donors. The PCR contained 60 Vbeta and 13 Jbeta primers. TCRdb's copy holds only in-frame clones and misses some; the assay was immunoSEQ multiplex PCR. The repertoire holds roughly 99,000 clones, with over 75% as singletons. Sequencing was performed on PBMCs. These receptors were collected from a male donor in good health and CMV-seronegative.

The chain links TRBV10-1 to TRBJ1-5, with no clear D. CDR1 WNHNN and CDR2 SYGVQD come from the germline V gene (reference sequence). CDR3 length: 14 amino acids. V lost 0 bases and J lost 5, with 8 bases in between. In DNA form, the CDR3 reads TGCGCCAGCAGTGAGTCCCGGGTGGATCAGCCCCAGCATTTT. It codes for CASSESRVDQPQHF.

Here the CDR3 reads CAISGLAGDYEQYF. The CDR3 DNA sequence: TGTGCCATCAGTGGACTAGCGGGAGACTACGAGCAGTACTTC. This chain connects TRBV10-3 to TRBJ2-7; the match to TRBD2 covers 12 bases. CDR1 is ENHRY, CDR2 SYGVKD, per germline. The length of the CDR3 is 14 residues. V shed 4 bases, J shed 3 bases, and the junction held 1 base outside the gene matches.

This chain connects TRBV7-3 to TRBJ2-1, with 14 nucleotides matching TRBD2. Losses at the gene ends were 4 bases for V and 9 bases for J; bases not matched to a gene: 5. Germline V gene data show CDR1 as SGHTA and CDR2 as FQGTGA. This CDR3 has 15 amino acids. The CDR3 is CASSSSGLAGAEQFF. The DNA for the CDR3 is TGTGCCAGCAGCTCCTCGGGACTAGCGGGAGCTGAGCAGTTCTTC.

The gene calls are TRBV19 and TRBJ1-1; possible D gene TRBD1, 5 bases. V lost 1 base and J 5 bases, leaving 11 bases between the germline ends. The germline CDR1 and CDR2 sequences are LNHDA and SQIVND (reference sequence). The CDR3 runs to 14 residues. Here the CDR3 reads CASSIGGAGTEAFF. The CDR3 DNA sequence: TGTGCCAGTAGTATAGGCGGGGCCGGGACTGAAGCTTTCTTT.

In this sample, this clone turned up a few times. V gene TRBV28 combines with J gene TRBJ2-1; weak D call: TRBD2 (6 bases). The CDR3 consists of 13 residues. V lost 8 bases to trimming and J lost 7 bases, with 15 bases between them. Germline-derived CDR1 and CDR2 are MDHEN and SYDVKM. The CDR3 here is CASVLGGMNEQFF. The CDR3 DNA follows: TGTGCCAGCGTCTTGGGCGGGATGAATGAGCAGTTCTTC.

The chain uses TRBV10-1 and TRBJ2-7; D possibly corresponds to TRBD2 (5 bases). The CDR3 runs 15 residues. From germline, CDR1 is WNHNN and CDR2 SYGVQD (reference sequence). The ends were cut back, 3 bases at V and 4 bases at J, with 16 bases in the middle. The CDR3 DNA reads TGCGCCAGCAGTGAAGGAAGAGGAGGTTGGTACGAGCAGTACTTC. It yields the protein CASSEGRGGWYEQYF.

The J gene is TRBJ2-1, the V gene TRBV5-4; 11 nucleotides line up with TRBD2. Germline assignment: CDR1 SGHNT and CDR2 YYREEE (reference sequence). Trimming cost V 1 base and J 9 bases; bases outside gene matches: 6. This CDR3 region has 15 residues. CDR3 in amino acids: CASSLRGSGRVEQFF. The CDR3 coding sequence is TGTGCCAGCAGCTTGCGGGGTAGCGGGAGGGTTGAGCAGTTCTTC.

The V call is TRBV5-1, the J call TRBJ2-1; TRBD2 matches 7 bases. Per germline, CDR1 SGHRS and CDR2 YFSETQ. After removal of 5 bases from V and 0 bases from J, the junction contained 5 bases not matched to a gene. CDR3 length equals 15 residues. CDR3 amino acids: CASRPTGGSYNEQFF. Written as DNA, the CDR3 is TGCGCCAGCAGGCCGACGGGAGGCTCCTACAATGAGCAGTTCTTC.

The J gene is TRBJ2-7, the V gene TRBV25-1; D is ambiguous. This CDR3 has 18 amino acids. V lost 4 bases and J lost 4, with 26 bases in between. Germline CDR1 and CDR2: MGHDK and SYGVNS. This chain's CDR3 is CASSGPPSDNPLWYEQYF. In DNA form, the CDR3 reads TGTGCCAGCAGTGGACCACCCTCTGACAACCCGTTATGGTACGAGCAGTACTTC.

This sequence joins TRBV18 and TRBJ1-2, with 7 bases fitting TRBD1. Germline CDR1 KGHSH, CDR2 LQKENI. With V trimmed by 5 bases and J by 0 bases, 3 bases remained unmatched. The CDR3 has 14 residues. Here the CDR3 reads CASSMGQSNYGYTF. CDR3 in DNA: TGTGCCAGCTCAATGGGACAGTCTAACTATGGCTACACCTTC.

This clone came up once. The chain is built from TRBV6-6 and TRBJ2-7; D possibly corresponds to TRBD1 (6 bases). V lost 5 bases and J 3 bases, leaving 17 bases between the germline ends. Germline values: CDR1 MNHNY, CDR2 SVGAGI (reference sequence). This CDR3 comprises 15 residues. The CDR3 bases are TGTGCCAGCAGTGATCCGGACAGCTTAATCTACGAGCAGTACTTC. This gives the protein CASSDPDSLIYEQYF.

The chain carries TRBV9 and TRBJ1-3; D might be TRBD1 (6 bases). The CDR3 runs 16 residues. The V gene's germline CDR1 is SGDLS and CDR2 YYNGEE. The germline V and J ends were trimmed by 2 bases and 1 base, with 13 bases remaining between them. CDR3 amino acids: CASSVGQPLSGNTIYF. The CDR3 bases are TGTGCCAGCAGCGTTGGACAGCCGCTATCTGGAAACACCATATATTTT.

About this clone: A junction boundary mismatches the germline segment, possibly from a read error. Other DNA variants within this sample encode the same CDR3. The chain has TRBV27 and TRBJ1-1; no definite D call. The CDR3 covers 14 residues. Germline V gene lookup returns CDR1 MNHEY and CDR2 SMNVEV (reference sequence). CDR3 residues: CASSLPGMNTEAFF. CDR3 in DNA: TGTGCCAGCAGTTTACCCGGGATGAATACTGAAGCTTTCTTT.

The table lists this clone with a count of one. V and J are TRBV9 and TRBJ2-1; no clear D. Germline loops: CDR1 SGDLS, CDR2 YYNGEE. The CDR3 covers 13 residues. V was cut by 0 bases and J by 3 bases, with 4 bases left in between. The CDR3 here is CASSVGSYNEQFF. The CDR3 DNA reads as TGTGCCAGCAGCGTAGGGAGCTACAATGAGCAGTTCTTC.

The V call is TRBV6-1, the J call TRBJ2-1; D might be TRBD1 (5 bases). There are 15 residues in the CDR3. Between the trimmed V and J ends, which lost 4 bases and 4 bases, there was a span of 14 bases. Germline V gene sequence: CDR1 MNHNS, CDR2 SASEGT. The CDR3 sequence: CASSVGVSKYNEQFF. The CDR3 nucleotides are TGTGCCAGCAGTGTAGGGGTTTCTAAATACAATGAGCAGTTCTTC.

The V call is TRBV7-2, the J call TRBJ2-3; 9 nucleotides align to TRBD1. V lost 4 bases, J lost 4 bases, and 6 bases stayed unmatched. Germline CDR1 SGHTA, CDR2 FQGNSA. The CDR3 extends over 15 amino acids. CDR3 in amino acids: CASSSTGGGADTQYF. CDR3 DNA sequence: TGTGCCAGCAGCTCCACAGGGGGCGGGGCAGATACGCAGTATTTT. Filled out from reference TRBV7-2 and TRBJ2-3, the complete variable domain reads GAGVSQSPSNKVTEKGKDVELRCDPISGHTALYWYRQSLGQGLEFLIYFQGNSAPDKSGLPSDRFSAERTGGSVSTLTIQRTQQEDSAVYLCASSSTGGGADTQYFGPGTRLTVL.

V is TRBV5-6 and J is TRBJ2-7; no clear D gene. Deletions cut 0 bases from V and 1 base from J, with 8 bases between. CDR1 and CDR2 (germline): SGHDT, YYEEEE. The CDR3 spans 14 residues. The CDR3 coding sequence is TGTGCCAGCAGCTTGGGGAGAGGTTCCTACGAGCAGTACTTC. Translating it yields CASSLGRGSYEQYF. Looking up the rest from reference TRBV5-6 and TRBJ2-7 gives the full variable domain: DAGVTQSPTHLIKTRGQQVTLRCSPKSGHDTVSWYQQALGQGPQFIFQYYEEEERQRGNFPDRFSGHQFPNYSSELNVNALLLGDSALYLCASSLGRGSYEQYFGPGTRLTVT.

V is TRBV2 and J is TRBJ2-7, with 9 nucleotides matching TRBD1. After removal of 5 bases from V and 5 bases from J, the junction contained 13 bases not matched to a gene. CDR1 is SNHLY and CDR2 is FYNNEI in the germline V gene. The CDR3 sequence is 16 residues long. The CDR3 protein is CASSNPRDRVVNEQYF. The CDR3, as DNA: TGTGCCAGCAGTAATCCCCGGGACAGGGTCGTAAACGAGCAGTACTTC.

This clone was seen more than once but under ten times. This chain connects TRBV21-1 to TRBJ2-7; the table's D call TRBD2 went unverified against the DNA. TRBV21-1 is a pseudogene segment. The CDR3 totals 16 residues. CDR3 in DNA: TGTGCCAGCAGCAAAGAGGGGACTAGATCGGGTTACGAGCAGTACTTC. Its translation is CASSKEGTRSGYEQYF.

Only a few counts were recorded for this clone. The chain is built from TRBV5-4 and TRBJ2-4; tentatively, D is TRBD2 (7 bases). Trimming pared 5 bases from V and 6 bases from J, leaving 15 bases between. This CDR3 is built from 14 residues. Germline CDR1 and CDR2: SGHNT and YYREEE (reference sequence). This CDR3 reads CASRREGGGNIQYF. CDR3 nucleotide sequence: TGTGCCAGCAGAAGGGAGGGGGGCGGAAACATTCAGTACTTC.

J is TRBJ1-6 and V is TRBV5-1; tentatively, D is TRBD1 (5 bases). Deletions cut 0 bases from V and 10 bases from J, with 14 bases between. Germline-derived CDR1 and CDR2 are SGHRS and YFSETQ. This CDR3 contains 15 residues. CDR3 amino acids: CASSLAGQGRSPLHF. CDR3 nucleotide sequence: TGCGCCAGCAGCTTGGCCGGTCAGGGTAGATCACCCCTCCACTTT.

This chain connects TRBV4-1 to TRBJ2-7, with D maybe TRBD1 (6 bases). This CDR3 has 13 amino acids. Between the trimmed V and J ends, which lost 3 bases and 6 bases, there was a span of 12 bases. Germline assignment: CDR1 MGHRA and CDR2 YSYEKL. The CDR3 nucleotides are TGCGCCAGCAGCCAGTTACAGGGCGGCGAGCAGTACTTC. Translating it yields CASSQLQGGEQYF.

This rearrangement joins TRBV27 to TRBJ2-5; 8 positions agree with TRBD1. The J call may be faulty, since TRBJ2-7 better matches the DNA end. CDR3 length equals 15 residues. Germline CDR1 and CDR2: MNHEY and SMNVEV (reference sequence). The CDR3 sequence is CASSYQGARSDEQYF. The CDR3 DNA sequence: TGTGCCAGCAGTTATCAGGGGGCGCGAAGTGACGAGCAGTACTTC.

V and J are TRBV7-3 and TRBJ2-3, with 9 bases that match TRBD2. Unmatched junction bases numbered 8, after V lost 5 bases and J lost 5 bases. Germline assignment: CDR1 SGHTA and CDR2 FQGTGA. The length of the CDR3 is 15 residues. The CDR3 protein is CASSPGGRAVDTQYF. As DNA, the CDR3 is TGTGCCAGCAGCCCCGGCGGGAGGGCCGTAGATACGCAGTATTTT. Full variable domain (outside the CDR3, taken from reference TRBV7-3 and TRBJ2-3): GAGVSQTPSNKVTEKGKYVELRCDPISGHTALYWYRQSLGQGPEFLIYFQGTGAADDSGLPNDRFFAVRPEGSVSTLKIQRTERGDSAVYLCASSPGGRAVDTQYFGPGTRLTVL.

V and J are TRBV27 and TRBJ2-2; D ambiguous. Germline assignment: CDR1 MNHEY and CDR2 SMNVEV (reference sequence). V was pared by 1 base and J by 4 bases, with 4 bases between. The CDR3 has 13 residues. The CDR3 sequence is CASSLFRTGELFF. The DNA for the CDR3 is TGTGCCAGCAGTTTATTTCGCACCGGGGAGCTGTTTTTT.

This chain connects TRBV5-1 to TRBJ2-5; D might be TRBD1 (5 bases). V was trimmed by 0 bases and J by 5 bases, leaving 11 bases between them. Germline V CDR1 and CDR2: SGHRS, YFSETQ. This CDR3 has 14 residues. CDR3 DNA sequence: TGCGCCAGCAGCTTGGAAGACAGCGTGGAGACCCAGTACTTC. It is translated as CASSLEDSVETQYF.

This chain uses TRBV11-2 with TRBJ2-1, with TRBD2 matching over 7 bases. Per the germline V gene, CDR1 is SGHAT and CDR2 is FQNNGV. With 2 bases clipped from V and 6 bases from J, the junction kept 10 bases outside the gene matches. The CDR3 spans 16 residues. CDR3 in DNA: TGTGCCAGCAGCTTATTCCCAGACACTAGCGCCAATGAGCAGTTCTTC. Protein product: CASSLFPDTSANEQFF.

The chain joins TRBV7-2 to TRBJ2-1, with TRBD2 identical over 8 bases. The CDR3 has 14 amino acids. Germline assignment: CDR1 SGHTA and CDR2 FQGNSA. V was clipped by 1 base and J by 12 bases; unmatched bases: 8. The CDR3 DNA is TGTGCCAGCAGCTTAGGGGGGACTAGTCAAGGGCAGTTCTTC. Translation: CASSLGGTSQGQFF.

The V call is TRBV6-1, the J call TRBJ2-5; D unclear. Germline lookup yields CDR1 MNHNS and CDR2 SASEGT. Trimming removed 2 bases from V and 5 bases from J, with 3 bases in between. The CDR3 loop spans 11 amino acids. This CDR3 is CASSELETQYF. The CDR3 bases are TGTGCCAGCAGTGAACTGGAGACCCAGTACTTC.